This T cell receptor (beta chain) was sequenced for a study of blood T cell repertoires in COVID-19. Data came from immunoSEQ multiplex PCR; TCRdb stores just in-frame clones and leaves some out. Altogether about 94,000 clones are present, approximately 74% being singletons, with the ten largest covering 3.9%. V lost 5 bases, J lost 4 bases, and 5 bases stayed unmatched. This CDR3 has 15 amino acids. Germline V gives CDR1 SGHTA, CDR2 FQGNSA. This receptor was taken from an older man with COVID-19, enrolled during active disease. Sequencing was performed on peripheral blood. V gene TRBV7-2 combines with J gene TRBJ2-2; 9 bases are a match to TRBD2. CDR3 amino acids: CASSRRTSVTGELFF. For the CDR3, the DNA is TGTGCCAGCAGCCGTCGGACTAGCGTCACCGGGGAGCTGTTTTTT.